The 27 T cell receptor beta chains below were found in one sample sequenced in a study of blood T cell repertoires in COVID-19. The protocol was immunoSEQ multiplex PCR, while the TCRdb copy is restricted to in-frame clones and leaves out a portion. The sample lists under 300,000 clones, 89% seen once, with roughly 2.2% in the top ten. The specimen sequenced was peripheral blood. These receptors originate from a man aged 50-59 years with acute or convalescent COVID-19.

This chain links TRBV3-1 (or the pseudogene TRBV3-2) with TRBJ1-2, with 8 bases fitting TRBD1. The ends lost 4 bases at V and 5 bases at J; junction bases unmatched: 6. The CDR3 has 14 amino acids. Germline V CDR1 and CDR2: LGHDT, YNNKEL (reference sequence). The CDR3 here is CASSPWDRQYGYTF. CDR3 nucleotides: TGTGCCAGCAGCCCCTGGGACAGGCAGTATGGCTACACCTTC.

This rearrangement joins TRBV5-5 to TRBJ1-4; 8 bases align to TRBD1. The germline V gene has CDR1 SGHKS and CDR2 YYEKEE (reference sequence). J was trimmed by 8 bases and V by 0 bases; bases with no gene match: 6. The CDR3 loop spans 15 amino acids. Here the CDR3 DNA reads TGTGCCAGCAGCTTGGTGGGGACAGGAGGGGAAAAACTGTTTTTT. It yields the protein CASSLVGTGGEKLFF.

The chain's CDR3 is CASSTYRGMDEAFF. The CDR3 DNA reads as TGTGCCAGTAGTACCTACCGGGGGATGGATGAAGCTTTCTTT. The chain employs TRBV19 and TRBJ1-1; possible D gene TRBD1, 5 bases. V was cut by 4 bases and J by 7 bases, with 16 bases left in between. This CDR3 contains 14 residues. Per the germline V gene, CDR1 is LNHDA and CDR2 is SQIVND (reference sequence). The full variable domain, its missing parts supplied by reference TRBV19 and TRBJ1-1, is DGGITQSPKYLFRKEGQNVTLSCEQNLNHDAMYWYRQDPGQGLRLIYYSQIVNDFQKGDIAEGYSVSREKKESFPLTVTSAQKNPTAFYLCASSTYRGMDEAFFGQGTRLTVV.

This clone appeared a single time. This chain uses TRBV5-6 with TRBJ2-5, with TRBD2 as a possible D gene (5 bases). CDR1 SGHDT and CDR2 YYEEEE come from the germline V gene. Trimming stripped 3 bases from V and 2 bases from J, with 8 bases between. The CDR3 is 13 amino acids. The CDR3 protein is CASSWRFQETQYF. For the CDR3, the DNA is TGTGCCAGCAGCTGGAGGTTTCAAGAGACCCAGTACTTC.

V and J are TRBV12-3 or TRBV12-4 and TRBJ1-4, with D unresolved. CDR3 length: 13 amino acids. V lost 6 bases and J 4 bases, leaving 9 bases between the germline ends. The DNA of the CDR3 is TGTGCCAGCAGCGAGGGTTATAATGAAAAACTGTTTTTT. This sequence encodes CASSEGYNEKLFF.

CDR3 loop: CASSRAGEINQPQHF. CDR3 sequence (DNA): TGTGCCAGCAGTCGCGCGGGGGAAATCAATCAGCCCCAGCATTTT. The rearrangement links TRBV6-6 to TRBJ1-5; possibly TRBD1 for D (5 bases). Germline V gene data show CDR1 as MNHNY and CDR2 as SVGAGI (reference sequence). V was cut by 5 bases and J by 3 bases, with 14 bases left in between. The CDR3 has 15 residues.

The CDR3 spells CATSRAMGGFYEQYF. CDR3 DNA sequence: TGTGCCACCAGCAGGGCCATGGGGGGATTCTACGAGCAGTACTTC. V gene TRBV15 combines with J gene TRBJ2-7, with D possibly TRBD2 on 6 matching bases. The CDR3 totals 15 residues. In germline, CDR1 is LNHNV, CDR2 YYDKDF (reference sequence). Between the trimmed V and J ends, which lost 3 bases and 3 bases, there was a span of 15 bases.

The rearrangement joins TRBV18 to TRBJ2-1; 7 bases match TRBD2. CDR1 is KGHSH and CDR2 is LQKENI in the germline V gene. Germline trimming cut 2 bases from V and 12 bases from J; bases unmatched to any gene: 16. CDR3 length: 16 amino acids. The CDR3 bases are TGTGCCAGCTCACCATCAATGGGGGGGGGATTTTTGGCGCAGTTCTTC. Amino acid sequence: CASSPSMGGGFLAQFF.

The J gene is TRBJ2-6, the V gene TRBV9; possibly TRBD2 for D (5 bases). CDR1 SGDLS and CDR2 YYNGEE come from the germline V gene. The CDR3 is 16 residues long. V was pared by 4 bases and J by 1 base, with 12 bases between. CDR3 amino acids: CASSSPSGSGANVLTF. CDR3 nucleotides: TGTGCCAGCAGCTCACCCTCGGGATCTGGGGCCAACGTCCTGACTTTC.

This sequence joins TRBV3-1 (or the pseudogene TRBV3-2) and TRBJ2-3, with 10 bases that match TRBD2. The CDR3 spans 16 residues. The J segment lost 1 base and the V segment lost 0 bases, leaving 1 base of the junction unmatched. CDR1 is LGHDT and CDR2 is YNNKEL in the germline V gene (reference sequence). This CDR3 is CASSQEGTSGTDTQYF. The DNA for the CDR3 is TGTGCCAGCAGCCAAGAAGGGACTAGCGGCACAGATACGCAGTATTTT.

V and J are TRBV12-3 or TRBV12-4 and TRBJ1-1; tentative D call: TRBD1 (5 bases). The V end lost 6 bases, the J end lost 6 bases, and 14 bases lay between the germline ends. The CDR3 is 13 residues long. CDR3 sequence reads: CASSLVGGPEAFF. The CDR3 region has the DNA TGTGCCAGCAGCCTTGTCGGGGGACCTGAAGCTTTCTTT.

The rearrangement links TRBV14 to TRBJ2-2; 7 bases line up with TRBD2. V trimming: 6 bases; J trimming: 7 bases; junction bases outside the gene matches: 11. Germline V gene data show CDR1 as SGHDN and CDR2 as FVKESK. The CDR3 loop spans 15 amino acids. CDR3 bases: TGTGCCAGCAGACTGAGGGAGGGGCACGACGGGGAGCTGTTTTTT. Translated: CASRLREGHDGELFF.

The V call is TRBV18, the J call TRBJ2-3; 7 bases are a match to TRBD1. This CDR3 region has 14 residues. CDR1 KGHSH and CDR2 LQKENI come from the germline V gene. Germline trimming cut 4 bases from V and 4 bases from J; bases unmatched to any gene: 5. As DNA, the CDR3 is TGTGCCAGCTCACTACAGGGGTATGCAGATACGCAGTATTTT. Translated: CASSLQGYADTQYF. The complete variable domain, with remaining parts taken from reference TRBV18 and TRBJ2-3, reads NAGVMQNPRHLVRRRGQEARLRCSPMKGHSHVYWYRQLPEEGLKFMVYLQKENIIDESGMPKERFSAEFPKEGPSILRIQQVVRGDSAAYFCASSLQGYADTQYFGPGTRLTVL.

The rearrangement uses TRBV19 and TRBJ2-5, with 16 bases lining up with TRBD2. Trimming removed 5 bases from V and 4 bases from J; junction bases left unmatched: 7. CDR1 LNHDA and CDR2 SQIVND come from the germline V gene (reference sequence). CDR3 length: 17 residues. CDR3 sequence reads: CASSPPGLAGGGETQYF. DNA of the CDR3: TGTGCCAGTAGTCCACCGGGACTAGCGGGGGGGGGAGAGACCCAGTACTTC.

Comment on this clone: This sample includes further DNA sequences coding for the same CDR3. The chain joins TRBV5-1 to TRBJ1-2, with 8 bases aligning to TRBD1. Per the germline V gene, CDR1 is SGHRS and CDR2 is YFSETQ. The V and J ends lost 4 bases and 6 bases, in that order; junction bases with no gene match: 5. This CDR3 is built from 13 residues. The CDR3 DNA is TGCGCCAGCAGCACTGGACAGGGAGATGGCTACACCTTC. As protein: CASSTGQGDGYTF. The entire variable domain, with the rest obtained from reference TRBV5-1 and TRBJ1-2, is as follows: KAGVTQTPRYLIKTRGQQVTLSCSPISGHRSVSWYQQTPGQGLQFLFEYFSETQRNKGNFPGRFSGRQFSNSRSEMNVSTLELGDSALYLCASSTGQGDGYTFGSGTRLTVV.

The chain employs TRBV12-5 and TRBJ2-3; maybe TRBD1 (6 bases). V gave up 1 base and J gave up 1 base, with 12 bases separating them. Germline lookup yields CDR1 LGHNT and CDR2 FRNRAP. The CDR3 is made up of 16 amino acids. CDR3 DNA sequence: TGTGCTAGTGGTTTGGGGACAGTAGGAGGCACAGATACGCAGTATTTT. This translates into CASGLGTVGGTDTQYF. Filled out from reference TRBV12-5 and TRBJ2-3, the complete variable domain reads DARVTQTPRHKVTEMGQEVTMRCQPILGHNTVFWYRQTMMQGLELLAYFRNRAPLDDSGMPKDRFSAEMPDATLATLKIQPSEPRDSAVYFCASGLGTVGGTDTQYFGPGTRLTVL.

The chain recombines TRBV6-6 with TRBJ2-7, with TRBD1 matching over 7 bases. Germline V gene sequence: CDR1 MNHNY, CDR2 SVGAGI (reference sequence). This CDR3 contains 13 residues. After removal of 4 bases from V and 3 bases from J, the junction contained 3 bases not matched to a gene. DNA for the CDR3: TGTGCCAGCAGTTCCGGGACAGTCTACGAGCAGTACTTC. This sequence encodes CASSSGTVYEQYF.

This clone was observed once. The V call is TRBV6-6, the J call TRBJ1-6; TRBD1 matches 8 bases. This CDR3 comprises 18 residues. Germline assignment: CDR1 MNHNY and CDR2 SVGAGI (reference sequence). Trimming at V came to 5 bases and at J to 3 bases, leaving 12 bases not matched to a gene. The CDR3 region is CASSPSPGQVLYNSPLHF. In DNA, the CDR3 is TGTGCCAGCAGTCCCTCCCCGGGACAGGTTCTCTATAATTCACCCCTCCACTTT.

The CDR3 coding sequence is TGTGCCAGCAGCCAAGGGACAGGGGAGATTGAAGCTTTCTTT. Translating it yields CASSQGTGEIEAFF. V and J are TRBV14 and TRBJ1-1; 9 bases are a match to TRBD1. This CDR3 contains 14 residues. Looked up from germline, CDR1 is SGHDN and CDR2 is FVKESK. J lost 7 bases, V lost 1 base, and 4 bases had no gene match. The complete variable domain, with remaining parts taken from reference TRBV14 and TRBJ1-1, reads EAGVTQFPSHSVIEKGQTVTLRCDPISGHDNLYWYRRVMGKEIKFLLHFVKESKQDESGMPNNRFLAERTGGTYSTLKVQPAELEDSGVYFCASSQGTGEIEAFFGQGTRLTVV.

The chain uses TRBV7-3 and TRBJ2-1; TRBD2 agrees at 8 bases. From germline, CDR1 is SGHTA and CDR2 FQGTGA. V shed 5 bases, J shed 2 bases, and the junction held 5 bases outside the gene matches. This CDR3 contains 15 residues. This CDR3 is CASSRSGGTYNEQFF. The CDR3 DNA follows: TGTGCCAGCAGCCGATCGGGGGGGACCTACAATGAGCAGTTCTTC.

The rearrangement uses TRBV18 and TRBJ1-1; TRBD1 matches at 7 bases. The CDR3 contains 15 residues. V lost 1 base and J lost 6; bases outside the gene matches: 8. Per germline, CDR1 KGHSH and CDR2 LQKENI. The CDR3 here is CASSPQQGRGAEAFF. The CDR3 coding sequence is TGTGCCAGCTCACCACAGCAGGGCAGGGGGGCTGAAGCTTTCTTT.

V gene TRBV21-1 combines with J gene TRBJ2-3; the table calls TRBD1, which could not be checked here. TRBV21-1 is shown as a pseudogene. This CDR3 has 17 amino acids. The CDR3 region is CASSKAWTGGETDTQYF. The CDR3 DNA reads TGTGCCAGCAGCAAAGCTTGGACAGGGGGGGAAACAGATACGCAGTATTTT.

The rearrangement joins TRBV20-1 to TRBJ1-4; 7 nucleotides line up with TRBD1. Germline assignment: CDR1 DFQATT and CDR2 SNEGSKA (reference sequence). The junction had 0 bases not matched to a gene; V was cut back by 4 bases and J by 7 bases. This CDR3 is 11 amino acids long. Written as DNA, the CDR3 is TGCAGTGCTAACAGGGGTGAAAAACTGTTTTTT. Translation: CSANRGEKLFF.

The chain employs TRBV6-6 and TRBJ2-1; D is perhaps TRBD1 (6 bases). V was trimmed by 0 bases and J by 3 bases, leaving 9 bases between them. Germline V gene data show CDR1 as MNHNY and CDR2 as SVGAGI (reference sequence). There are 15 residues in the CDR3. The CDR3 protein is CASSYSRGDYNEQFF. In nucleotides, the CDR3 is TGTGCCAGCAGTTACTCCAGGGGAGACTACAATGAGCAGTTCTTC.

The chain carries TRBV10-3 and TRBJ2-7; 8 nucleotides match TRBD1. This CDR3 contains 16 residues. Germline-derived CDR1 and CDR2 are ENHRY and SYGVKD. With 5 bases clipped from V and 4 bases from J, the junction kept 13 bases outside the gene matches. The CDR3 protein is CAISSSGGARRYEQYF. In DNA form, the CDR3 reads TGTGCCATCAGTTCCTCAGGGGGCGCACGGAGGTACGAGCAGTACTTC.

V gene TRBV10-1 combines with J gene TRBJ2-6; perhaps TRBD1 as D (6 bases). Trimming pared 3 bases from V and 4 bases from J, leaving 7 bases between. The CDR3 consists of 14 residues. Germline CDR1 WNHNN, CDR2 SYGVQD (reference sequence). CDR3 in amino acids: CASSEGTGANVLTF. CDR3 sequence (DNA): TGCGCCAGCAGTGAAGGGACAGGGGCCAACGTCCTGACTTTC.

CDR3 sequence (DNA): TGTGCCACCCGGGGAAGTGGGAACATTCAGTACTTC. Protein product: CATRGSGNIQYF. This chain joins TRBV10-3 and TRBJ2-4; maybe TRBD2 (5 bases). The V gene's germline CDR1 is ENHRY and CDR2 SYGVKD. The V end lost 10 bases, the J end lost 7 bases, and 14 bases lay between the germline ends. This CDR3 comprises 12 residues.